Below, one TCR beta chain is given with its context. The sample contains more than one DNA sequence encoding this CDR3. This entry comes from a study of blood T cell repertoires in COVID-19. This table comes from immunoSEQ multiplex PCR, and its TCRdb copy is limited to in-frame clones, with some not included. There are about 290,000 clones in the sample; approximately 91% occur only once, and just under 0.95% lies in the top ten. CDR1 LNHDA and CDR2 SQIVND come from the germline V gene (reference sequence). V was pared by 5 bases and J by 0 bases, with 11 bases between. The CDR3 spans 15 residues. The rearrangement links TRBV19 to TRBJ2-1, with a possible D match to TRBD1 (6 bases). This TCR was sampled from a woman aged 40 to 50 who had recovered from COVID-19. What was sequenced was peripheral blood. CDR3 coding DNA: TGTGCCAGTAGTTCAACAGGGAGCTCCTACAATGAGCAGTTCTTC. As protein: CASSSTGSSYNEQFF.